This T cell receptor (beta chain) originates from a study of early T cells in non-severe SARS-CoV-2 infection. The germline V gene has CDR1 MDHEN and CDR2 SYDVKM. The length of the CDR3 is 15 residues. V lost 4 bases to trimming and J lost 5 bases; unmatched junction nucleotides: 8. TCRdb analysed the 5' RACE reads with MiXCR anew, one entry per CDR3 protein. Of about 46,000 distinct CDR3 sequences listed, almost 5.5% are singletons. Sequencing used whole blood, obtained at baseline. This chain joins TRBV28 and TRBJ2-1; TRBD1 matches at 7 bases. The TCR originated in an adult who was a healthcare worker with PCR-confirmed SARS-CoV-2 infection or an uninfected control (not recorded which). For the CDR3, the DNA is TGTGCCAGCAGTTCTCCCATGGGACAGCACAATGAGCAGTTCTTC. Translation: CASSSPMGQHNEQFF.